Sequencing of this TCR beta chain was carried out in a study of shared clonotypes between healthy human individuals. Study as a whole: Per-donor plates numbered three CD4 naive, three CD4 memory, two CD8 naive and one CD8 memory.

Donation came from healthy HIV-negative adults that had no recent acute infections or vaccinations. Caucasian adults living in Nashville, Tennessee, provided all samples. Data came from immunoSEQ multiplex PCR; TCRdb stores just in-frame clones and leaves some out. Of roughly 2.6 million clones listed, just over 90% are singletons. The clonotype was recovered from a man between 18 and 35 years old in good health. Sequencing was done on a sample of naive CD4+ T cells sorted from blood. Subset specified: CD45RA+ positively selected.

The CDR3 coding sequence is TGTGCCAGCAGTTCCTCGACCGGGACTAGCGGAGAGACCCAGTACTTC. Translation: CASSSSTGTSGETQYF. The chain is built from TRBV11-1 and TRBJ2-5, with 11 bases aligning to TRBD2. CDR1 and CDR2 (germline): SGHAT, FQDESV (reference sequence). Trimming at V came to 6 bases and at J to 4 bases, leaving 10 bases not matched to a gene. This CDR3 is built from 16 residues. Drawing the rest from reference TRBV11-1 and TRBJ2-5, the complete variable domain is EAEVAQSPRYKITEKSQAVAFWCDPISGHATLYWYRQILGQGPELLVQFQDESVVDDSQLPKDRFSAERLKGVDSTLKIQPAELGDSAMYLCASSSSTGTSGETQYFGPGTRLLVL.